The entry below gives a single T cell receptor beta chain sequence along with its context. CDR3 size: 14 residues. Trimming cost V 3 bases and J 3 bases; bases outside gene matches: 2. Germline CDR1 and CDR2: SGHTA and FQGNSA. This entry is derived from a study of blood T cell repertoires in COVID-19. In the study overall: Some COVID-19 samples were acute and others convalescent; all came from the United States, Italy and Spain. PBMCs, B-cell-depleted T cells, or T cells provided the cDNA or gDNA that made up the material.

Original analysis: Reference gene primers were amplified, and this amplification served to estimate nucleated cell counts. Libraries were prepared by immunoSEQ multiplex PCR; TCRdb keeps only in-frame clonotypes and omits some of them. Clone size and the V and J calls come from that table; the DNA yielded D and trimming. The table has some 50,000 clones, around 90% seen once. The sample was peripheral blood. The sequence came from a man aged 45-60 years with active COVID-19. The chain has TRBV7-2 and TRBJ1-5; 7 nucleotides line up with TRBD1. The DNA of the CDR3 is TGTGCCAGCAGCTTGGGACAGAACAATCAGCCCCAGCATTTT. Translating it yields CASSLGQNNQPQHF. Filled out from reference TRBV7-2 and TRBJ1-5, the complete variable domain reads GAGVSQSPSNKVTEKGKDVELRCDPISGHTALYWYRQSLGQGLEFLIYFQGNSAPDKSGLPSDRFSAERTGGSVSTLTIQRTQQEDSAVYLCASSLGQNNQPQHFGDGTRLSIL.